This TCR beta chain was documented in a study of blood T cell repertoires in COVID-19. Overall study context: The cDNA or gDNA used as material had been derived from T cells, B-cell-depleted T cells, or PBMCs.

Only in-frame clones appear in the TCRdb table, and some are missing; sequencing was by immunoSEQ multiplex PCR. Among roughly 270,000 clones listed, roughly 90% were seen once. This CDR3 spans 12 amino acids. V lost 4 bases to trimming and J lost 4 bases, with 8 bases between them. The chain combines TRBV12-3 or TRBV12-4 with TRBJ2-7; D may be TRBD2 (5 bases). Source material: peripheral blood. This TCR came from a man younger than 30 with active or convalescent COVID-19. The CDR3 sequence is CASSSGMYEQYF. The CDR3, as DNA: TGTGCCAGCAGTTCCGGGATGTACGAGCAGTACTTC.